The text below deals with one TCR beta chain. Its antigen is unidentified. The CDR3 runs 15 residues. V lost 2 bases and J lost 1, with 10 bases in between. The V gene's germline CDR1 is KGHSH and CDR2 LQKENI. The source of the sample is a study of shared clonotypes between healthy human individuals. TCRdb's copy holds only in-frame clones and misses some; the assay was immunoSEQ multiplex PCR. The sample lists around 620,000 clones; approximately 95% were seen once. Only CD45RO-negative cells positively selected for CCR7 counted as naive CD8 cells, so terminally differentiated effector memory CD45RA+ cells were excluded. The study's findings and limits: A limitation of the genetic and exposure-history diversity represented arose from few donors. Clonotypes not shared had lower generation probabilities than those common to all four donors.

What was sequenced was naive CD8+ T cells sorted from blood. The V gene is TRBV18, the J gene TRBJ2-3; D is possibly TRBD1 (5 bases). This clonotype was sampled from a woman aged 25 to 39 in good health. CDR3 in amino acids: CASSPDNRRTDTQYF. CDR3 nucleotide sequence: TGTGCCAGCTCACCAGACAACAGGCGCACAGATACGCAGTATTTT.